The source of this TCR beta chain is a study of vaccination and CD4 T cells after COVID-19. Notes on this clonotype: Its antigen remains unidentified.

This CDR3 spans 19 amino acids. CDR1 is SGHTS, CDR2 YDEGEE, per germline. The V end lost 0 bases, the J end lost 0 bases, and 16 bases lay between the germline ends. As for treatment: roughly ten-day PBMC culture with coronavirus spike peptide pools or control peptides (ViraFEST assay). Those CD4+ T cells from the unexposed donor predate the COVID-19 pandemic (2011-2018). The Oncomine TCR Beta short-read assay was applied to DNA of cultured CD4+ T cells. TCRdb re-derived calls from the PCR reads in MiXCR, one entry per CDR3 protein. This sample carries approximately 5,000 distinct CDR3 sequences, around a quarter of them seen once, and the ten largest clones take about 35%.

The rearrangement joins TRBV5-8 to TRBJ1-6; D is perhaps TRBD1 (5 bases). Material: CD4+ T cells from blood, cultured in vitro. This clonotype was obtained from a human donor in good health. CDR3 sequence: CASSLGTAQGRSYNSPLHF. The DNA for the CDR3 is TGTGCCAGCAGCTTGGGGACGGCTCAGGGCCGCTCCTATAATTCACCCCTCCACTTT. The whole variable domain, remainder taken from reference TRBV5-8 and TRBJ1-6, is EAGVTQSPTHLIKTRGQQATLRCSPISGHTSVYWYQQALGLGLQFLLWYDEGEERNRGNFPPRFSGRQFPNYSSELNVNALELEDSALYLCASSLGTAQGRSYNSPLHFGNGTRLTVT.